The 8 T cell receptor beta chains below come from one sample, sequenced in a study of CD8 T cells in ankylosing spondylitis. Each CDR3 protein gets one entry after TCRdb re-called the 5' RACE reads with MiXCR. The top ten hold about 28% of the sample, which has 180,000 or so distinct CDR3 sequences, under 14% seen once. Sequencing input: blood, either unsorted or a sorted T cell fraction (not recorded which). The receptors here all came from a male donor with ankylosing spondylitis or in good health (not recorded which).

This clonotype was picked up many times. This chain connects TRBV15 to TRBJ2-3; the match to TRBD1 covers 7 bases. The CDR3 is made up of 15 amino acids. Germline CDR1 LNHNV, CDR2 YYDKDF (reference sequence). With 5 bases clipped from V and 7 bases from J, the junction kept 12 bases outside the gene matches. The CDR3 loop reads CATSARDSRLNTQYF. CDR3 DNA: TGTGCCACCAGCGCCCGGGACAGCCGCCTAAATACGCAGTATTTT.

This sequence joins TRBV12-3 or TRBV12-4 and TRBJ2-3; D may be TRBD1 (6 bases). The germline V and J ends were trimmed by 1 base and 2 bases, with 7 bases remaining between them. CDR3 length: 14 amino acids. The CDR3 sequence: CASSLDRVTDTQYF. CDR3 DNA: TGTGCCAGCAGTTTAGACAGGGTCACAGATACGCAGTATTTT.

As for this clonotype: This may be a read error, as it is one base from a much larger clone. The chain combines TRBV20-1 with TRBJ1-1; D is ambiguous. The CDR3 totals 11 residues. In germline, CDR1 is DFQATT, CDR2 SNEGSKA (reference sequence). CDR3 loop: CSVRLNTEAFF. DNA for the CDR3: TGCAGCGTACGGTTGAACACTGAAGCTTTCTTT.

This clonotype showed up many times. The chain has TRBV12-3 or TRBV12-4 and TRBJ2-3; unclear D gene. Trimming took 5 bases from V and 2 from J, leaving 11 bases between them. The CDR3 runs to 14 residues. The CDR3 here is CASSTGPNTDTQYF. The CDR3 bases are TGTGCCAGCAGTACTGGGCCCAACACAGATACGCAGTATTTT.

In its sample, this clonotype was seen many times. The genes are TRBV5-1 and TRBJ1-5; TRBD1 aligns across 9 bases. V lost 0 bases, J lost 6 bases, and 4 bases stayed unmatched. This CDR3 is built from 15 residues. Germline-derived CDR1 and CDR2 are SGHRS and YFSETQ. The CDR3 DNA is TGCGCCAGCAGCTTGGGGACAGGGGAGGGTCAGCCCCAGCATTTT. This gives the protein CASSLGTGEGQPQHF.

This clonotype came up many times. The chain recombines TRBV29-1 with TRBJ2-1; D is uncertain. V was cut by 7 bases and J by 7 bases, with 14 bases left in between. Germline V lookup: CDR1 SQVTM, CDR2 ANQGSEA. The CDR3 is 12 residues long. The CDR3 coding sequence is TGCAGCGGGCAACGGGTTAGAAATGAGCAGTTCTTC. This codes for CSGQRVRNEQFF.

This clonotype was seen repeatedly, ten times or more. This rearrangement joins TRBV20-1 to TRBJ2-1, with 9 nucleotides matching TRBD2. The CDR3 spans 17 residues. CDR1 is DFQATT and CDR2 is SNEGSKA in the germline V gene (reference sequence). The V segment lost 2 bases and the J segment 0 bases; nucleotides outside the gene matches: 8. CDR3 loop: CSARWLAGPISYNEQFF. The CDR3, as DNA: TGCAGTGCTAGATGGCTAGCGGGGCCTATCTCCTACAATGAGCAGTTCTTC.

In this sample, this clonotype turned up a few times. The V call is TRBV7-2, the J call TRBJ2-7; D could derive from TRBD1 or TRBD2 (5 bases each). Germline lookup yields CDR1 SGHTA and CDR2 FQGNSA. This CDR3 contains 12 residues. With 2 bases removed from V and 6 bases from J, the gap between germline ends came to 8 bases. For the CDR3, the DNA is TGTGCCAGCAGCTTAAGAGGGGCCGAGCAGTACTTC. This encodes CASSLRGAEQYF.